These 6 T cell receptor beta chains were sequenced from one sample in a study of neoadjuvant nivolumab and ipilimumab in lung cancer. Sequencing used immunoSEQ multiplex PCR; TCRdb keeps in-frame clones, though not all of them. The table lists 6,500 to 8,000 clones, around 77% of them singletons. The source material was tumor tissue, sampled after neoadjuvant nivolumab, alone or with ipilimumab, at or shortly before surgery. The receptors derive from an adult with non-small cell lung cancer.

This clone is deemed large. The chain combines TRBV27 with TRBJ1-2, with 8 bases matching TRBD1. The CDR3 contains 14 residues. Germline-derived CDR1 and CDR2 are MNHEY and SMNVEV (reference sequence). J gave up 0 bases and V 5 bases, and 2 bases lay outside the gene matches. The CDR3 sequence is CASSIQGANYGYTF. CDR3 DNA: TGTGCCAGCAGTATACAGGGGGCTAACTATGGCTACACCTTC.

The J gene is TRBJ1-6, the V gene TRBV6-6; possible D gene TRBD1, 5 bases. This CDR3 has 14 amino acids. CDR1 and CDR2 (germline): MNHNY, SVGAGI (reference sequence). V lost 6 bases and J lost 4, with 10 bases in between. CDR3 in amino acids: CASSSGRYNSPLHF. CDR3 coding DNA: TGTGCCAGCAGCTCGGGACGGTATAATTCACCCCTCCACTTT.

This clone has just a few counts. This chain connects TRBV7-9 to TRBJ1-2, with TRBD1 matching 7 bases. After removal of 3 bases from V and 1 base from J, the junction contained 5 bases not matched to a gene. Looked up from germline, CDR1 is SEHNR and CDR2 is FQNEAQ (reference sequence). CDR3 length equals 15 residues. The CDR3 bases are TGTGCCAGCAGCTTCCTGCAGGGGGTTAACTATGGCTACACCTTC. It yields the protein CASSFLQGVNYGYTF.

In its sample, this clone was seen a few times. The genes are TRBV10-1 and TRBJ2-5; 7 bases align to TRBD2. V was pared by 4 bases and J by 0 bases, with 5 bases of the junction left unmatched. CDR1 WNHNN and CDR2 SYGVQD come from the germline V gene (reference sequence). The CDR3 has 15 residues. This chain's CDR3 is CASSGPGGYQETQYF. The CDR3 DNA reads TGCGCCAGCAGTGGCCCCGGGGGGTACCAAGAGACCCAGTACTTC.

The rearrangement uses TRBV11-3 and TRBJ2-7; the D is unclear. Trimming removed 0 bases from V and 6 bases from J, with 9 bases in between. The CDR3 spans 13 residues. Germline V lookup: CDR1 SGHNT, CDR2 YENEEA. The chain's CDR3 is CASSLDRHTEQYF. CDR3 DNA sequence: TGTGCCAGCAGCTTAGATCGGCACACCGAGCAGTACTTC.

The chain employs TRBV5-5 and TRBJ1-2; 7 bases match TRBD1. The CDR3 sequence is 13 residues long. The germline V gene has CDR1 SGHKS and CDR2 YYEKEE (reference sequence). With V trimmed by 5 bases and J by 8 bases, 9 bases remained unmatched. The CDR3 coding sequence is TGTGCCAGCAGAATGACAGGGACGGGAGGCTACACCTTC. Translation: CASRMTGTGGYTF.